This record looks at one T cell receptor (beta chain) sequence and its context. This sample stems from a study of blood T cell repertoires in COVID-19. Background on the study: Sites across the United States, Italy and Spain contributed samples from acute and convalescent COVID-19. The cDNA or gDNA used as material had been derived from T cells, B-cell-depleted T cells, or PBMCs.

Original data processing: Researchers report that nucleated cell counts were estimated from reference gene primer amplification. The protocol was immunoSEQ multiplex PCR, while the TCRdb copy is restricted to in-frame clones and leaves out a portion. From that table come the V and J calls and clone size; the DNA was used to work out D and trimming. Of about 210,000 clones in the sample, around nine tenths were seen once. Specimen: peripheral blood. This TCR was recovered from a man in his 60s who had recovered from COVID-19.

In nucleotides, the CDR3 is TGTGCCAGCTTAAGCCGGGACAACTACGAGCAGTACTTC. It codes for CASLSRDNYEQYF. The J gene is TRBJ2-7, the V gene TRBV28, with D tentatively TRBD1 (6 bases). Germline values: CDR1 MDHEN, CDR2 SYDVKM. The V and J ends lost 8 bases and 3 bases respectively, with 14 bases between them. CDR3 length: 13 residues.